These 31 T cell receptor beta chains came from one sample sequenced in a study of blood T cell repertoires in COVID-19. Sequenced by immunoSEQ multiplex PCR; TCRdb stores in-frame clones only, minus some. The table has 200,000 or so clones, around 87% seen once. Sequencing input: PBMCs or T cells enriched from blood (not recorded which). The receptors here all came from a woman under 30 in a cohort exposed to, infected with or recovered from COVID-19 (not recorded which).

V and J are TRBV19 and TRBJ1-2, with 7 nucleotides matching TRBD1. This CDR3 spans 15 amino acids. V was clipped by 1 base and J by 8 bases; unmatched bases: 10. Germline lookup yields CDR1 LNHDA and CDR2 SQIVND (reference sequence). The CDR3 region is CASSIARQGREGYTF. In DNA, the CDR3 is TGTGCCAGTAGTATAGCGCGACAGGGCAGGGAGGGCTACACCTTC.

This chain joins TRBV4-1 and TRBJ2-7, with D possibly being TRBD2 (5 bases). The CDR3 extends over 15 amino acids. Germline V CDR1 and CDR2: MGHRA, YSYEKL. Deletions cut 5 bases from V and 3 bases from J, with 17 bases between. In DNA, the CDR3 is TGCGCCAGCAGCTCTCCCCCCGGACTCGGCTACGAGCAGTACTTC. It specifies CASSSPPGLGYEQYF.

The chain couples TRBV6-1 to TRBJ1-2, with TRBD1 matching over 10 bases. CDR3 length: 17 amino acids. J gave up 3 bases and V 4 bases, and 11 bases lay outside the gene matches. Germline assignment: CDR1 MNHNS and CDR2 SASEGT. The CDR3 region is CASSGGTGAATYYGYTF. CDR3 sequence (DNA): TGTGCCAGCAGTGGCGGGACAGGGGCCGCCACCTACTATGGCTACACCTTC.

The chain couples TRBV7-2 to TRBJ1-3, with a possible D match to TRBD1 (6 bases). V lost 1 base to trimming and J lost 2 bases, with 9 bases between them. This CDR3 has 15 residues. Germline lookup yields CDR1 SGHTA and CDR2 FQGNSA. This CDR3 reads CASSLGGGPGNTIYF. The CDR3 nucleotides read TGTGCCAGCAGCTTAGGGGGGGGGCCTGGAAACACCATATATTTT. The full variable domain, rest sourced from reference TRBV7-2 and TRBJ1-3, is GAGVSQSPSNKVTEKGKDVELRCDPISGHTALYWYRQSLGQGLEFLIYFQGNSAPDKSGLPSDRFSAERTGGSVSTLTIQRTQQEDSAVYLCASSLGGGPGNTIYFGEGSWLTVV.

The V and J genes are TRBV7-2 and TRBJ2-6; possible D gene TRBD1, 6 bases. From germline, CDR1 is SGHTA and CDR2 FQGNSA. The CDR3 is 17 amino acids. The ends were cut back, 3 bases at V and 0 bases at J, with 12 bases in the middle. CDR3 nucleotides: TGTGCCAGCAGCTTGGGTACAGGGAGCTCTGGGGCCAACGTCCTGACTTTC. Encoded protein: CASSLGTGSSGANVLTF.

This rearrangement joins TRBV4-1 to TRBJ1-4, with 7 nucleotides matching TRBD1. This CDR3 has 18 residues. J was trimmed by 7 bases and V by 0 bases; bases with no gene match: 14. The germline gives CDR1 MGHRA, CDR2 YSYEKL. The CDR3 spells CASSQDTRGARAGEKLFF. The CDR3, as DNA: TGCGCCAGCAGCCAAGATACCAGGGGGGCGCGTGCTGGTGAAAAACTGTTTTTT.

This chain links TRBV5-4 with TRBJ2-5; perhaps TRBD2 as D (6 bases). Germline assignment: CDR1 SGHNT and CDR2 YYREEE (reference sequence). This CDR3 spans 13 amino acids. The ends were cut back, 5 bases at V and 7 bases at J, with 15 bases in the middle. CDR3 protein: CASRSREFGTQYF. In DNA form, the CDR3 reads TGTGCCAGCAGATCCCGGGAGTTTGGGACCCAGTACTTC.

The chain couples TRBV2 to TRBJ1-1, with D possibly being TRBD1 (5 bases). Germline CDR1 and CDR2: SNHLY and FYNNEI. This CDR3 region has 14 residues. Trimming left V 4 bases short and J 4 bases short, with 13 bases between. DNA of the CDR3: TGTGCCAGCAGTGCCCAGGGCGACCGCACTGAAGCTTTCTTT. This codes for CASSAQGDRTEAFF.

This chain connects TRBV11-2 to TRBJ1-5; the match to TRBD1 covers 7 bases. The CDR3 length is 15 residues. J gave up 7 bases and V 5 bases, and 11 bases lay outside the gene matches. Germline CDR1 is SGHAT and CDR2 is FQNNGV. CDR3 residues: CASSPDVTGRQPQHF. CDR3 nucleotides: TGTGCCAGCAGCCCCGACGTGACAGGGAGGCAGCCCCAGCATTTT.

This clone came up a few times. V and J are TRBV2 and TRBJ1-1; D may be TRBD1 (6 bases). Trimming pared 6 bases from V and 1 base from J, leaving 9 bases between. The germline CDR1 and CDR2 sequences are SNHLY and FYNNEI. The CDR3 is made up of 13 amino acids. The CDR3 DNA follows: TGTGCCAGCAGGATACAGGGGAACACTGAAGCTTTCTTT. Translation gives CASRIQGNTEAFF.

The chain is built from TRBV5-5 and TRBJ1-1; 9 bases match TRBD1. The V and J ends lost 6 bases and 3 bases, in that order; junction bases with no gene match: 6. This CDR3 has 14 amino acids. Germline CDR1 is SGHKS and CDR2 is YYEKEE (reference sequence). The CDR3 loop is CASTIQGADTEAFF. The CDR3 DNA reads TGTGCCAGCACTATACAGGGGGCGGACACTGAAGCTTTCTTT.

The rearrangement joins TRBV7-2 to TRBJ2-6; 7 bases match TRBD2. CDR1 SGHTA and CDR2 FQGNSA come from the germline V gene. There are 15 residues in the CDR3. The V and J ends lost 5 bases and 0 bases, in that order; junction bases with no gene match: 1. CDR3 region: CASSPGGSGANVLTF. The DNA of the CDR3 is TGTGCCAGCAGCCCGGGGGGCTCTGGGGCCAACGTCCTGACTTTC.

The chain is built from TRBV28 and TRBJ1-6; possibly TRBD1 for D (6 bases). Germline CDR1 reads MDHEN; CDR2 reads SYDVKM. The V and J ends lost 4 bases and 7 bases respectively, with 17 bases between them. The CDR3 length is 16 residues. CDR3 sequence reads: CASSSGQLVQNSPLHF. CDR3 nucleotides: TGTGCCAGCAGTTCCGGACAGCTCGTACAGAATTCACCCCTCCACTTT.

In its sample, this clone was seen once. In nucleotides, the CDR3 is TGTGCCAGCAGCCAAACGCAGGTGTCCCAAGAGACCCAGTACTTC. Amino acids: CASSQTQVSQETQYF. The J gene is TRBJ2-5, the V gene TRBV5-4, with D hard to call. Germline V gene lookup returns CDR1 SGHNT and CDR2 YYREEE (reference sequence). The CDR3 length is 15 residues. The V gene lost 4 bases and the J gene lost 1 base, with 14 bases spanning the gap. The full variable domain, in which reference TRBV5-4 and TRBJ2-5 provide the parts outside the CDR3, is ETGVTQSPTHLIKTRGQQVTLRCSSQSGHNTVSWYQQALGQGPQFIFQYYREEENGRGNFPPRFSGLQFPNYSSELNVNALELDDSALYLCASSQTQVSQETQYFGPGTRLLVL.

This chain connects TRBV14 to TRBJ2-1; weak D call: TRBD1 (5 bases). Germline V gene sequence: CDR1 SGHDN, CDR2 FVKESK. V lost 0 bases, J lost 4 bases, and 7 bases lay in between. The CDR3 loop spans 14 amino acids. The DNA for the CDR3 is TGTGCCAGCAGCCAAGAAGACAGATACAATGAGCAGTTCTTC. This gives the protein CASSQEDRYNEQFF.

The chain employs TRBV11-1 and TRBJ1-2; D unresolved. CDR1 and CDR2 from the germline V gene are SGHAT and FQDESV (reference sequence). The CDR3 loop spans 14 amino acids. Between the trimmed V and J ends, which lost 2 bases and 6 bases, there was a span of 13 bases. CDR3 bases: TGTGCCAGCAGCTTAAAGCGGCACGGAGATGGCTACACCTTC. It translates to CASSLKRHGDGYTF. Variable domain in full (rest from reference TRBV11-1 and TRBJ1-2): EAEVAQSPRYKITEKSQAVAFWCDPISGHATLYWYRQILGQGPELLVQFQDESVVDDSQLPKDRFSAERLKGVDSTLKIQPAELGDSAMYLCASSLKRHGDGYTFGSGTRLTVV.

The V call is TRBV3-1 (or the pseudogene TRBV3-2), the J call TRBJ1-6; D remains ambiguous. The germline V and J ends were trimmed by 0 bases and 8 bases, with 5 bases remaining between them. Germline V CDR1 and CDR2: LGHDT, YNNKEL (reference sequence). The CDR3 loop spans 13 amino acids. The CDR3 loop is CASSQDSDSPLHF. Written as DNA, the CDR3 is TGTGCCAGCAGCCAAGATTCAGATTCACCCCTCCACTTT.

This chain joins TRBV7-9 and TRBJ1-3, with 9 bases identical to TRBD1. The CDR3 runs to 16 residues. Germline V gene data show CDR1 as SEHNR and CDR2 as FQNEAQ (reference sequence). After removal of 5 bases from V and 3 bases from J, the junction contained 8 bases not matched to a gene. CDR3 protein: CASSLPGTGYGNTIYF. CDR3 in DNA: TGTGCCAGCAGCCTGCCCGGGACAGGGTATGGAAACACCATATATTTT.

The chain couples TRBV5-1 to TRBJ2-5; no definite D call. This CDR3 comprises 13 residues. V was cut by 0 bases and J by 6 bases, with 9 bases left in between. In germline, CDR1 is SGHRS, CDR2 YFSETQ. The CDR3 loop is CASSLVGAQTQYF. The DNA for the CDR3 is TGCGCCAGCAGCTTGGTAGGAGCCCAGACCCAGTACTTC.

The V gene is TRBV4-2, the J gene TRBJ1-5; TRBD1 matches 9 bases. Germline V lookup: CDR1 LGHNA, CDR2 YNFKEQ. This CDR3 has 16 residues. With 4 bases clipped from V and 7 bases from J, the junction kept 11 bases outside the gene matches. CDR3 sequence (DNA): TGTGCCAGCAGCCCAGACGGGACAGGGAGATTACAGCCCCAGCATTTT. Encoded protein: CASSPDGTGRLQPQHF.

The chain joins TRBV5-1 to TRBJ2-3; TRBD1 aligns across 11 bases. The CDR3 covers 15 residues. CDR1 is SGHRS, CDR2 YFSETQ, per germline. J was trimmed by 5 bases and V by 0 bases; bases with no gene match: 2. Here the CDR3 reads CASSLGTGGEDTQYF. As DNA, the CDR3 is TGCGCCAGCAGCTTGGGGACAGGGGGCGAAGATACGCAGTATTTT.

The sample holds a few counts of this clone. The rearrangement links TRBV7-6 to TRBJ1-4; D call uncertain. Deletions cut 4 bases from V and 3 bases from J, with 12 bases between. In germline, CDR1 is SGHVS, CDR2 FNYEAQ. CDR3 length equals 15 residues. The CDR3 bases are TGTGCCAGCAGCTACCAGGCGCTTGCTAATGAAAAACTGTTTTTT. Translated, it gives CASSYQALANEKLFF.

V usage is TRBV9 and J usage is TRBJ2-3; D perhaps matches TRBD2 (6 bases). The germline V and J ends were trimmed by 4 bases and 4 bases, with 19 bases remaining between them. Germline values: CDR1 SGDLS, CDR2 YYNGEE. The length of the CDR3 is 16 residues. DNA for the CDR3: TGTGCCAGCAGCCCATCTCTGGGGGGTTGGTCAGATACGCAGTATTTT. Protein product: CASSPSLGGWSDTQYF.

Only a few counts were recorded for this clone. The V call is TRBV4-2, the J call TRBJ1-6; TRBD1 aligns across 10 bases. Losses at the gene ends were 4 bases for V and 9 bases for J; bases not matched to a gene: 6. Germline V CDR1 and CDR2: LGHNA, YNFKEQ. The CDR3 contains 15 residues. CDR3: CASSRGQGEVSPLHF. DNA of the CDR3: TGTGCCAGCAGCCGCGGACAGGGGGAAGTTTCACCCCTCCACTTT.

The chain joins TRBV19 to TRBJ2-2, with D perhaps matching TRBD1 (5 bases). Germline V gene lookup returns CDR1 LNHDA and CDR2 SQIVND (reference sequence). Trimming cost V 11 bases and J 3 bases, with 13 bases left between them. The CDR3 is made up of 13 amino acids. The CDR3 reads CAGAHSYTGELFF. CDR3 sequence (DNA): TGTGCCGGGGCACATTCTTACACCGGGGAGCTGTTTTTT.

The V and J genes are TRBV9 and TRBJ2-7, with D possibly being TRBD1 (5 bases). The germline gives CDR1 SGDLS, CDR2 YYNGEE. This CDR3 spans 14 amino acids. Trimming stripped 1 base from V and 3 bases from J, with 11 bases between. CDR3 sequence reads: CASSVQGVSYEQYF. The CDR3 nucleotides read TGTGCCAGCAGCGTACAAGGGGTGAGCTACGAGCAGTACTTC.

This chain uses TRBV7-8 with TRBJ1-1; D is perhaps TRBD1 (6 bases). The V gene lost 3 bases and the J gene lost 0 bases, with 14 bases spanning the gap. The CDR3 length is 16 residues. Germline assignment: CDR1 SGHVS and CDR2 FQNEAQ. The CDR3 DNA reads TGTGCCAGCAGCTTTTCCCGGACAGCCTTGAACACTGAAGCTTTCTTT. Protein product: CASSFSRTALNTEAFF.

The CDR3 sequence is CASTLGSGSYGYTF. The CDR3 DNA reads as TGTGCCAGCACCCTAGGTTCGGGGAGCTATGGCTACACCTTC. The chain uses TRBV9 and TRBJ1-2; D uncertain. Germline CDR1 is SGDLS and CDR2 is YYNGEE. The CDR3 extends over 14 amino acids. The germline V and J ends were trimmed by 6 bases and 4 bases, with 16 bases remaining between them.

This chain links TRBV10-1 with TRBJ1-1, with 7 bases that match TRBD1. This CDR3 spans 14 amino acids. The trim removed 1 base at V and 4 bases at J, leaving 3 bases unmatched. Germline values: CDR1 WNHNN, CDR2 SYGVQD (reference sequence). The CDR3 region is CASSEYQGVTEAFF. CDR3 in DNA: TGCGCCAGCAGTGAGTATCAGGGGGTCACTGAAGCTTTCTTT.

The J gene is TRBJ1-3, the V gene TRBV10-1, with TRBD1 as a possible D gene (5 bases). Germline assignment: CDR1 WNHNN and CDR2 SYGVQD (reference sequence). This CDR3 comprises 16 residues. The V end was cut by 7 bases, the J end by 6 bases, with 22 bases between. Here the CDR3 reads CASKRMTVLQQNTIYF. In DNA, the CDR3 is TGCGCCAGCAAGAGGATGACAGTCCTACAGCAAAACACCATATATTTT.

CDR3 sequence: CAISSGQLHQPQHF. The CDR3 DNA follows: TGTGCCATCAGTTCGGGACAGTTGCATCAGCCCCAGCATTTT. This rearrangement joins TRBV10-3 to TRBJ1-5; TRBD1 matches at 7 bases. Unmatched junction bases numbered 6, after V lost 5 bases and J lost 5 bases. This CDR3 contains 14 residues. Looked up from germline, CDR1 is ENHRY and CDR2 is SYGVKD.